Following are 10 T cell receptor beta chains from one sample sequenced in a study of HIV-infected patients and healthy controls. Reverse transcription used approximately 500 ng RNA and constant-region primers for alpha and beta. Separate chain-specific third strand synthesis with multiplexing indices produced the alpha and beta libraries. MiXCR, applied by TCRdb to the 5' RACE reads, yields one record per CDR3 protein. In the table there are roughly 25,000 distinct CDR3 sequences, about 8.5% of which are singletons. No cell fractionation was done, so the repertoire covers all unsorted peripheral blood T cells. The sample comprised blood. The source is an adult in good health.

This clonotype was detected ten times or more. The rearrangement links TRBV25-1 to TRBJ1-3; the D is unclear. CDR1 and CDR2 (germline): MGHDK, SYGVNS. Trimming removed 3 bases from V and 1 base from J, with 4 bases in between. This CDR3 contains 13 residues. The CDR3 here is CASSDPSGNTIYF. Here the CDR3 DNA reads TGTGCCAGCAGTGACCCATCTGGAAACACCATATATTTT.

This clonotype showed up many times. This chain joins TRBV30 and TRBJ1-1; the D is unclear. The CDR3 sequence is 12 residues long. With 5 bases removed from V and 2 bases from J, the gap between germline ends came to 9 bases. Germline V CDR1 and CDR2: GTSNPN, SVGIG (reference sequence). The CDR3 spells CAWGTRNTEAFF. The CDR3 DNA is TGTGCCTGGGGAACTAGAAACACTGAAGCTTTCTTT.

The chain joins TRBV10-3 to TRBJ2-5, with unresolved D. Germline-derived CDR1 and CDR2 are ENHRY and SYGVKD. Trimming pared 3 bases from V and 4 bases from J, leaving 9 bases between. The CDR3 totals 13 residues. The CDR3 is CAISDGVSETQYF. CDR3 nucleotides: TGTGCCATCAGTGATGGGGTTTCAGAGACCCAGTACTTC.

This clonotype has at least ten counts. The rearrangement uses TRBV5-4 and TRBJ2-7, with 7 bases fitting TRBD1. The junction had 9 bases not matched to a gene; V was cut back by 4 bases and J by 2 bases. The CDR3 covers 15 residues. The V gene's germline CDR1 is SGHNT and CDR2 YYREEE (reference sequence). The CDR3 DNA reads TGTGCCAGCAGCGGGGGACAGACGAAACCCTACGAGCAGTACTTC. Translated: CASSGGQTKPYEQYF.

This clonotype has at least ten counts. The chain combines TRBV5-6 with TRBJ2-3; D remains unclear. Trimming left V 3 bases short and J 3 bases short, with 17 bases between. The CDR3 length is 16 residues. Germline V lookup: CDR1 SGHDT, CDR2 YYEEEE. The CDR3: CASSSPPGGRTDTQYF. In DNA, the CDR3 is TGTGCCAGCAGCTCCCCACCTGGCGGTAGGACAGATACGCAGTATTTT.

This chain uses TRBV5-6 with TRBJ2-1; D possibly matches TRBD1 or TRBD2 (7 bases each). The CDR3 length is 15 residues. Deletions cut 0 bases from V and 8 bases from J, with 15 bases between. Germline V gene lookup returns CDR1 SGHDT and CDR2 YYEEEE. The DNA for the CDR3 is TGTGCCAGCAGCTTGGCAGGGGGGGCCCAGGATGAGCAGTTCTTC. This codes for CASSLAGGAQDEQFF.

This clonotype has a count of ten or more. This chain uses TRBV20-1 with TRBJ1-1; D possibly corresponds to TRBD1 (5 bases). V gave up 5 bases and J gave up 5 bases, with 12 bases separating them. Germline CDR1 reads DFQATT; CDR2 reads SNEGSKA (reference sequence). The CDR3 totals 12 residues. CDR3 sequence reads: CSAPVGETEAFF. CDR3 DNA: TGCAGTGCTCCGGTAGGGGAGACTGAAGCTTTCTTT.

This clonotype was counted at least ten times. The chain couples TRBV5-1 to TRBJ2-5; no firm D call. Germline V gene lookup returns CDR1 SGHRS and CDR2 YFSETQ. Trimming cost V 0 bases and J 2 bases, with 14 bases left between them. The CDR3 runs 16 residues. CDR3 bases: TGCGCCAGCAGCTTGGTAGGGCTACCCGTTCAAGAGACCCAGTACTTC. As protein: CASSLVGLPVQETQYF.

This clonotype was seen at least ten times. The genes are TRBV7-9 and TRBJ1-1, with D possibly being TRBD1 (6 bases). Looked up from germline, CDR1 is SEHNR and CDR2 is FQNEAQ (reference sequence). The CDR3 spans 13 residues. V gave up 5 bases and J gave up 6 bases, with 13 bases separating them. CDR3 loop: CASSPVGQPEAFF. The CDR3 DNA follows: TGTGCCAGCAGCCCCGTAGGACAGCCTGAAGCTTTCTTT.

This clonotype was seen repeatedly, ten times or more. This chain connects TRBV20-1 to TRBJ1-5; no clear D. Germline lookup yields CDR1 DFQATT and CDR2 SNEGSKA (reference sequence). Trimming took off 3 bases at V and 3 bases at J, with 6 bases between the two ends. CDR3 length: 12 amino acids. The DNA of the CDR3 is TGCAGTGCTAGGACCTACAATCAGCCCCAGCATTTT. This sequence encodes CSARTYNQPQHF.